This T cell receptor (beta chain) stems from a study of T cells in Graves' hyperthyroidism and ophthalmopathy (dated by TCRdb to 2018 to 2020). Regarding the research as a whole: TCR V-J signatures able to tell the groups apart were searched for in a discovery cohort of 90 to 100 patients, of whom over 40 had Graves' ophthalmopathy and about 60 had stable Graves' hyperthyroidism. After blood sampling, hyperthyroidism patients were treated with methimazole at a starting dose of 30 mg daily, and ophthalmopathy patients were treated with high-dose intravenous methylprednisolone. In about 6 Graves' hyperthyroidism patients, the study also compared T-cell repertoires from thyroid tissue with T-cell repertoires from blood. The paper describes TCR Vbeta CDR3 sequencing of fewer than 150 peripheral blood samples, made up of some 40 ophthalmopathy patients, over 70 hyperthyroidism patients and some 17 progressor patients. Prospective prediction of ophthalmopathy was tested in an independent validation cohort of 18 to 20 hyperthyroidism patients and some 17 patients who later progressed to ophthalmopathy. For training and testing, the 95 to 100 patients in the discovery cohort were randomly divided in a 7:3 ratio.

Graves' hyperthyroidism was defined as stable when no progression to ophthalmopathy occurred over 18 months of follow-up. The hyperthyroidism patients were between 18 and 65 years old and newly diagnosed, with a disease duration of less than 2 months. Patients with uncontrolled infections, other autoimmune diseases, pregnancy or lactation were excluded. Diagnoses were established on the basis of clinical symptoms, serum thyroxine and TRAb, thyroid ultrasound, and orbital computed tomography. Total RNA was extracted using Trizol reagent, and RNA quality was assessed on an Agilent 2100 Bioanalyzer. Study-level results and caveats: Sample size was not statistically predetermined, and investigators were not blinded to group allocation. In cross-validation, a model built on a 13 V-J signature told ophthalmopathy apart from stable hyperthyroidism with less than 90% sensitivity and about 81% specificity, and in testing the same model reached 80%/75%. In validation, the model predicted progression to ophthalmopathy with approximately 69% sensitivity and around 72% specificity, a median of around six months before onset. Most expanded thyroid clonotypes (frequency above 0.001) were also found in blood, which suggests that blood repertoires may mirror thyroid immune responses.

Note on this clonotype: Its antigen is currently not known. Nothing much larger sits one base from this clone, and base qualities are not available.

Counted from cysteine to phenylalanine, this CDR3 has 15 amino acids. The read is trimmed to its CDR3 DNA, 45 bases read in frame from base 1. Trimming removed 0 bases from V and 3 bases from J; the gene matches leave 4 bases unexplained. CDR1 and CDR2 (SGHTA, FQGNSA) derive from the germline V gene. The TCR beta CDR3 regions were amplified from the RNA transcripts. The TCR CDR3 was subjected to a first round of RT-PCR using the HTBI primer set and the Qiagen OneStep RT-PCR kit. Libraries were constructed in a second round of multiplex PCR, after which size selection and purification were performed. Paired-end sequencing of the libraries was performed with 100 bp reads on an Illumina HiSeq2000. As for the authors' bioinformatics: SOAPnuke was used to process the raw data, throwing out any read that contained adapters or uncalled bases, had a mean Phred below 15, or lacked an exact constant-primer or identifier match. High-quality paired reads were merged using COPE v1.2.5, and each unique nucleotide sequence was defined as a clonotype. Clonotypes were aligned to IMGT TRBV, TRBD and TRBJ reference segments using MiTCR v1.1. The analysis was restricted to V-J combinations with a frequency above 0.0001, which together covered 99.2% of the repertoires. A TCS score was defined as the ratio of F50 (clonal expansion) to E x V (chaos), with BLOSUM62-based TCRdist applied between CDR3 peptides within each V-J. Welch's t-statistics and random forest reduced 514 V-J features to roughly 13, which were used in a naive Bayes classifier (R e1071). The Morisita-Horn index was used to measure how similar the thyroid and blood repertoires were. The public sequencing data were trimmed at Q25 with fastp and processed into clonotypes with MiXCR by TCRdb, which kept only in-frame beta chains. Identical CDR3 proteins give one entry, which carries the most common genes and DNA. None of the V and J calls come from the authors' own analysis; TCRdb made them. Present in this sample are approximately 500,000 distinct CDR3 sequences, about 43% of which were seen just once. Jointly, the top ten make up about 8.3% of the sample.

This chain is built from TRBV7-2 and TRBJ2-5, and TRBD1 matches 7 of the central bases. The specimen was peripheral blood or thyroid tissue (not recorded which). The source is a woman between 18 and 30 years old with Graves' hyperthyroidism. CDR3 sequence: CASSLARTGEETQYF. The DNA sequence is given as TGTGCCAGCAGCTTAGCCCGGACAGGAGAAGAGACCCAGTACTTC.